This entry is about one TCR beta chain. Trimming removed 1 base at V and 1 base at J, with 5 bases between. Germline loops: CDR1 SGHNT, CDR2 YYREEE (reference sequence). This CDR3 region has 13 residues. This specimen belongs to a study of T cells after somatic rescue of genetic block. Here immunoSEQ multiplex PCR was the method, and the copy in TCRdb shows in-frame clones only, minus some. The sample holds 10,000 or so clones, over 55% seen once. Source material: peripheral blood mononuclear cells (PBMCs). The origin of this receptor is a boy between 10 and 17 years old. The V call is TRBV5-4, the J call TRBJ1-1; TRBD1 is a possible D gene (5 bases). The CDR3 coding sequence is TGTGCCAGCAGCTTGAGGGGGAACACTGAAGCTTTCTTT. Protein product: CASSLRGNTEAFF.